This TCR beta chain was recovered during a study of CD8 T cells in Susac syndrome. The sequenced target, TCR beta, came from blood CD8+ and CD4+ T cells. FACS enriched CD8+ TEMRA cells, while bulk CD8+ and CD4+ were negatively isolated. The CDR3 contains 13 residues. Germline V CDR1 and CDR2: WSHSY, SAAADI. Trimming cost V 2 bases and J 6 bases; bases outside gene matches: 3. RNA in amounts of roughly 0.5 to 1 ug was reverse transcribed with random hexamers. Amplification of TCR beta CDR3 by immunoSEQ multiplex PCR spanned 54 Vbeta and 13 Jbeta. TCRdb re-called the immunoSEQ multiplex PCR reads with MiXCR, one entry per CDR3 protein. The sample includes about 280,000 distinct CDR3 sequences, approximately 85% of them seen just once.

The chain uses TRBV10-2 and TRBJ2-7, with 8 nucleotides matching TRBD1. The sequenced sample was CD8+ T cells from PBMCs. The source of this sequence is a human donor with multiple sclerosis. CDR3 protein: CASSEGQGGEQYF. CDR3 sequence (DNA): TGCGCCAGCAGTGAGGGACAGGGAGGCGAGCAGTACTTC.